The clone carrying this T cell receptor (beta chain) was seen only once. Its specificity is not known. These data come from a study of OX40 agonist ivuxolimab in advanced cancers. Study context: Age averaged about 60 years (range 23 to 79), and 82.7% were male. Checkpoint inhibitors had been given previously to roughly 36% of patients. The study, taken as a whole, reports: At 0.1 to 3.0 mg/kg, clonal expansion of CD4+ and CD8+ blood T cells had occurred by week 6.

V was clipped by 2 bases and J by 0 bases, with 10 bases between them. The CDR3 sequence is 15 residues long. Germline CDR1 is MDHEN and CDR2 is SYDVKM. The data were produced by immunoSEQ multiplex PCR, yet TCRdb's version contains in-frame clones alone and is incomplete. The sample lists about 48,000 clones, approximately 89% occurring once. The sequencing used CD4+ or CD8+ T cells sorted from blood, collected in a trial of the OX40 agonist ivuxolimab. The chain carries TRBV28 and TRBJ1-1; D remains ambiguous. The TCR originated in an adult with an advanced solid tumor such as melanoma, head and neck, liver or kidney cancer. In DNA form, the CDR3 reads TGTGCCAGCAGTTTACTGGGAGGGATGAACACTGAAGCTTTCTTT. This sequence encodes CASSLLGGMNTEAFF.